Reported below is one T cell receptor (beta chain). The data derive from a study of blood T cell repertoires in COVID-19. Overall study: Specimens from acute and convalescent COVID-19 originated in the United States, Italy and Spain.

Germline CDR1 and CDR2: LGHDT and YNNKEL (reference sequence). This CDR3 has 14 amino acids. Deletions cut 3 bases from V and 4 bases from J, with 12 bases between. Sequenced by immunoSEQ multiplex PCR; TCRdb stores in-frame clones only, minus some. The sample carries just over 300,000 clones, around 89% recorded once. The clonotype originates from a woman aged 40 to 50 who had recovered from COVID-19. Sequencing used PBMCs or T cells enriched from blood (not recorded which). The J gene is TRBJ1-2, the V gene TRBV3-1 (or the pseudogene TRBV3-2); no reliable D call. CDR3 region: CASSHLREIYGYTF. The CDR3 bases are TGTGCCAGCAGCCACCTCCGGGAGATCTATGGCTACACCTTC.